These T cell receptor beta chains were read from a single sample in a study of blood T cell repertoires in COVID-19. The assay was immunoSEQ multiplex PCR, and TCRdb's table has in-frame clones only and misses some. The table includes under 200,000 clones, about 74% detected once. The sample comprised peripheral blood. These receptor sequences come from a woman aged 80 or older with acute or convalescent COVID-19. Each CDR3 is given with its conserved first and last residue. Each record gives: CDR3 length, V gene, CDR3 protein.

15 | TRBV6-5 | CASSYSLAGVGEQYF
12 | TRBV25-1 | CASSEVEGTQYF
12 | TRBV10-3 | CAISPGNNEQFF
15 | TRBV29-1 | CSVRGGAGGTDTQYF
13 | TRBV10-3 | CAIARAGGETQYF
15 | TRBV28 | CASRKQGAGANVLTF
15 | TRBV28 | CASSPISGSIQPQHF
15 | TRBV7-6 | CASSLGTVSTGELFF
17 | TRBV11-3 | CASSLHFCKTGMETQYF
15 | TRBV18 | CASSPTGQGREKLFF
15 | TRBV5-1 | CASSLLGTGGHEQYF
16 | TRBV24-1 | CATSDPLGREWYTQYF
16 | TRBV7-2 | CASSLVGSGSPGEQFF
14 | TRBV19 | CASSILGGNTEAFF
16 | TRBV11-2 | CASSLGISGRTYEQYF
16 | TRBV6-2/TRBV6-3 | CASSYGQGILNTEAFF
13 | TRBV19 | CASSVRGSDGYTF
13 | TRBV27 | CASSSIENTEAFF
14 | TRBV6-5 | CASRVTGTGYEQYF
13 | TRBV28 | CASSQGSFQPQHF
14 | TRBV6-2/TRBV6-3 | CASSLHRGQDEQFF
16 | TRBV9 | CASSVGLAGGYNEQFF
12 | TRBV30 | CAWSVQTYEQYF
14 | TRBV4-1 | CASSQGIGVNEQFF
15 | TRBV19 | CASRGPGKRSYEQYF
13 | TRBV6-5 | CATAGGARQPQHF
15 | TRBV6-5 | CASSRTQGAGETQYF
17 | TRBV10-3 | CAISAGTPMSGANVLTF
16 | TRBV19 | CASKPTSTASTDTQYF
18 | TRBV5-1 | CASSSMTGGASGANVLTF
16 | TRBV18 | CASSPPGQGDVYEQYF
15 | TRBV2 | CASSAGTGSSYEQYF
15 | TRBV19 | CASTPGGSRTDTQYF
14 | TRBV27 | CASSPQGYYQPQHF
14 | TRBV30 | CAWTSGSVADTQYF
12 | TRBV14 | CASSLGRGEQFF
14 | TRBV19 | CASSGQGYTDTQYF
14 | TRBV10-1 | CASSAGQEEVALHF
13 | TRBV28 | CASRGTETYEQYF
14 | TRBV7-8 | CASSSGLAKETQYF
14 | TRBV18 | CASSPRASRDTQYF
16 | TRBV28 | CAVSGWGPGGPGEQYF
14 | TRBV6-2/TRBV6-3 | CASSYSAGTDTQYF
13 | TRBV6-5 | CATPERNTGELFF
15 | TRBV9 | CASSPSAGEGYGYTF
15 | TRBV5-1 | CASSLAQGAAETQYF
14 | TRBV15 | CATSAQGAWTEAFF
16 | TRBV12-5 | CASGFLQRGGQETQYF
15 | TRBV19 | CASSIVGTSGNEQFF
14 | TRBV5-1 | CASSWTSGYNEQFF
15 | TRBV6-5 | CASSYQAGATDTQYF
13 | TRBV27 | CASREDSDTEAFF
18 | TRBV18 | CASSPPSLYRAAGNTIYF
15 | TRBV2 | CASSPLGQGSSEQFF
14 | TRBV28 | CASSTMTGSNIQYF
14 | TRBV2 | CASSPVQQGNTIYF
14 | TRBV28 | CASIKGQGGEKLFF